Listed below are T cell receptor beta chains from one sample, sequenced in a study of OX40 agonist ivuxolimab in advanced cancers. The protocol was immunoSEQ multiplex PCR, while the TCRdb copy is restricted to in-frame clones and leaves out a portion. The sample consists of about 64,000 clones, approximately 78% of them appearing once. The sequences come from CD4+ or CD8+ T cells sorted from blood, collected in a trial of the OX40 agonist ivuxolimab. These receptors all come from an adult with an advanced solid tumor such as melanoma, head and neck, liver or kidney cancer. CDR3s include the opening cysteine and the closing phenylalanine or tryptophan. Each record gives: clone size, D gene, V gene, J gene, CDR3 DNA, CDR3 protein. A D gene is named only where the DNA matches it firmly. Clone size is shown for a subset of rows, as once, few, many or a class of expanded clone.

>-|TRBD2|TRBV18|TRBJ2-1
TGTGCCAGCTATAAGACTAGCGGGAGTCTCGATGAGCAGTTCTTC
CASYKTSGSLDEQFF
>-|-|TRBV7-9|TRBJ1-3
TGTGCCAGCAACTCAGGGGCTGGAAACACCATATATTTT
CASNSGAGNTIYF
>-|-|TRBV28|TRBJ1-4
TGTGCCAGCAGTTTTACTGGGGTAACTAATGAAAAACTGTTTTTT
CASSFTGVTNEKLFF
>-|-|TRBV11-3|TRBJ2-3
TGTGCCAGCAGCTTAGAGGGGGCGCGAACAGATACGCAGTATTTT
CASSLEGARTDTQYF
>-|-|TRBV29-1|TRBJ2-5
TGCAGCGTGGATGGACAGTACCAAGAGACCCAGTACTTC
CSVDGQYQETQYF
>-|-|TRBV6-1|TRBJ1-3
TGTGCCAGCATCTACGGGGGGAACTCTGGAAACACCATATATTTT
CASIYGGNSGNTIYF
>medium-sized|TRBD1|TRBV19|TRBJ2-1
TGTGCCAGTAGTATCGTACAGGGGAGAGATGAGCAGTTCTTC
CASSIVQGRDEQFF
>-|-|TRBV7-6|TRBJ2-4
TGTGCCAGCAGCTTAGCTGGGGGAAACATTCAGTACTTC
CASSLAGGNIQYF
>-|TRBD1|TRBV27|TRBJ1-1
TGTGCCAGCAGACTTACCCCGGGACAGGGAAACACTGAAGCTTTCTTT
CASRLTPGQGNTEAFF
>-|TRBD2|TRBV7-6|TRBJ2-5
TGTGCCAGCAGCTTAGCGGGGGGGGTGAGCCAAGAGACCCAGTACTTC
CASSLAGGVSQETQYF
>once|-|TRBV18|TRBJ1-4
TGTGCCAGCTCACCCCCCAGCAGCTCTGAAAAACTGTTTTTT
CASSPPSSSEKLFF
>-|-|TRBV9|TRBJ1-3
TGTGCCAGCAGCGAAACGGTGGCTGGAAACACCATATATTTT
CASSETVAGNTIYF
>-|-|TRBV18|TRBJ2-7
TGTGCCAGCTCACCGGCCGGGACTCAGGACGAGCAGTACTTC
CASSPAGTQDEQYF
>-|-|TRBV27|TRBJ1-2
TGTGCCAGCAGTGCAGGGATGGGCTATGGCTACACCTTC
CASSAGMGYGYTF
>once|TRBD1|TRBV18|TRBJ2-1
TGTGCCAGCTCACCGCTGACAGGGATCGAGACTGAGCAGTTCTTC
CASSPLTGIETEQFF
>-|-|TRBV4-3|TRBJ1-2
TGCGCCAGCAGCCAACAACAGGGATACTATGGCTACACCTTC
CASSQQQGYYGYTF
>-|TRBD2|TRBV7-9|TRBJ2-7
TGTGCCAGCAGCCCAACCTTAGGACTAGCGGGAGGAGACGAGCAGTACTTC
CASSPTLGLAGGDEQYF
>few|-|TRBV7-8|TRBJ1-1
TGTGCCAGCTTGAGGGACATGAACACTGAAGCTTTCTTT
CASLRDMNTEAFF
>-|-|TRBV2|TRBJ2-1
TGTGCCAGCAACCAGAACCTATACAATGAGCAGTTCTTC
CASNQNLYNEQFF
>once|TRBD1|TRBV18|TRBJ1-2
TGTGCCAGCCAGGGGGACAGGGAGGATCATGGCTACACCTTC
CASQGDREDHGYTF
>-|-|TRBV4-3|TRBJ1-1
TGCGCCAGCAGCCAAGATACAGGGATGGGATGGGCGAACACTGAAGCTTTCTTT
CASSQDTGMGWANTEAFF
>-|-|TRBV14|TRBJ1-3
TGTGCCAGCAGCCAAGGGGTTTGGGAAAAAATGGATTCTGGAAACACCATATATTTT
CASSQGVWEKMDSGNTIYF
>-|-|TRBV5-1|TRBJ2-6
TGCGCCAGCAGCGACACCTCTGGGGCCAACGTCCTGACTTTC
CASSDTSGANVLTF
>-|-|TRBV5-1|TRBJ2-5
TGCGCCAGCAGCTTGATTGGAGACCAAGAGACCCAGTACTTC
CASSLIGDQETQYF
>-|-|TRBV21-1|TRBJ1-5
TGTGCCAGCAGCAGTCCCCTGACAGGGTGCAATCAGCCCCAGCATTTT
CASSSPLTGCNQPQHF
>-|-|TRBV4-2|TRBJ2-3
TGTGCCAGCAGCCAAGGGGGACTCAACACAGATACGCAGTATTTT
CASSQGGLNTDTQYF
>-|-|TRBV5-6|TRBJ1-1
TGTGCCAGCAGCTTTCGGCCCGGGACGAACACTGAAGCTTTCTTT
CASSFRPGTNTEAFF
>-|-|TRBV5-4|TRBJ2-3
TGTGCCAGCAGCTGGAGCACAGATACGCAGTATTTT
CASSWSTDTQYF
>once|-|TRBV7-2|TRBJ1-1
TGTGCCAGCAGCTTAGCGTTTACAGGGCCTAACACTGAAGCTTTCTTT
CASSLAFTGPNTEAFF
>-|-|TRBV13|TRBJ2-5
TGTGCCAGCAGCCCCTCCGGCCGGGCGGAGACCCAGTACTTC
CASSPSGRAETQYF
>-|-|TRBV9|TRBJ1-1
TGTGCCAGCAGCGTAGGGTCCGGGCCCCACAACACTGAAGCTTTCTTT
CASSVGSGPHNTEAFF
>-|TRBD1|TRBV27|TRBJ2-7
TGTGCCAGCAGTTCCGACAGGGCTTCCTACGAGCAGTACTTC
CASSSDRASYEQYF
>-|TRBD1|TRBV7-9|TRBJ1-2
TGTGCCAGCAGCCCGCCGGGGACAGTTAACTATGGCTACACCTTC
CASSPPGTVNYGYTF
>few|-|TRBV4-1|TRBJ2-2
TGTGCCAGCAGCCAGACAGAAACCGGGGAGCTGTTTTTT
CASSQTETGELFF
>-|-|TRBV19|TRBJ1-3
TGTGCCAGTAGTATAGAGTTCGGCCCGAGCTCTGGAAACACCATATATTTT
CASSIEFGPSSGNTIYF
>few|TRBD2|TRBV11-3|TRBJ2-3
TGTGCCAGCAGCTTCATGAGCGGGGTTAGCACAGATACGCAGTATTTT
CASSFMSGVSTDTQYF
>-|TRBD2|TRBV19|TRBJ2-3
TGTGCCAGTAGTATTACTAGCGGGGCTGCAGATACGCAGTATTTT
CASSITSGAADTQYF
>-|-|TRBV2|TRBJ2-5
TGTGCCTCTGTCAAGATGGGAAGCCAAGAGACCCAGTACTTC
CASVKMGSQETQYF
>-|-|TRBV10-3|TRBJ1-1
TGTGCCATCAGCAGCTCGAACACTGAAGCTTTCTTT
CAISSSNTEAFF
>-|-|TRBV7-2|TRBJ1-1
TGTGCCAGCAGCTTTTGGCAGAACACTGAAGCTTTCTTT
CASSFWQNTEAFF
>-|-|TRBV21-1|TRBJ1-1
TGTGCCAGCAGCAAAAAGTCCCGCGAGAGTACTGAAGCTTTCTTT
CASSKKSRESTEAFF
>-|TRBD2|TRBV6-5|TRBJ2-4
TGTGCCAGCAGTAGCGGGGGGCTAATCAAAAACATTCAGTACTTC
CASSSGGLIKNIQYF
>-|-|TRBV30|TRBJ2-7
TGTGCCTGGAGTGGAGGAGGCAGGGGGGCCTACGAGCAGTACTTC
CAWSGGGRGAYEQYF
>once|-|TRBV5-6|TRBJ2-3
TGTGCCAGCAGCCGCCCTAGTATAAGGTCAGATACGCAGTATTTT
CASSRPSIRSDTQYF
>few|-|TRBV5-1|TRBJ2-7
TGCGCCAGCAGCTTAAACTACGAGCAGTACTTC
CASSLNYEQYF
>-|TRBD1|TRBV6-5|TRBJ1-5
TGTGCCAGCAGTTCCTACAGGGGGAATCAGCCCCAGCATTTT
CASSSYRGNQPQHF